One T cell receptor beta chain is described in this entry. Its antigen is still unknown. Researchers took RNA transcripts and amplified the TCR beta CDR3 regions from them. The HTBI primer set was used in a first-round RT-PCR of the TCR CDR3. Each CDR3 protein gets one entry after TCRdb re-called the multiplex PCR reads with MiXCR. This table holds approximately 300,000 distinct CDR3 sequences, around 19% found once. This sample stems from a study of T cells in Graves' hyperthyroidism and ophthalmopathy. Study-level results: In the analysis, a 13 V-J model separated ophthalmopathy from stable hyperthyroidism.

CDR1 is SGHAT and CDR2 is FQNNGV in the germline V gene. Between the trimmed V and J ends, which lost 5 bases and 7 bases, there was a span of 23 bases. The CDR3 has 16 amino acids. Uncontrolled infection, other autoimmune disease, pregnancy or lactation excluded patients. Clinical symptoms, serum thyroxine, TRAb, thyroid ultrasound and orbital computed tomography informed diagnoses. Around 10 ml fresh peripheral blood yielded the PBMCs. This chain uses TRBV11-2 with TRBJ2-5; TRBD2 might be the D (6 bases). The source of this sequence is a man aged 50 to 59 with Graves' ophthalmopathy. The sample consisted of blood. The CDR3 DNA follows: TGTGCCAGCAGCCGTGAGAGCGGGCTTGGAAGCGGGACCCAGTACTTC. Protein: CASSRESGLGSGTQYF.